These T cell receptor beta chains were read from a single sample in a study of regulatory T cells in long-lasting Graves disease. TCRdb itself ran the multiplex PCR reads through MiXCR, one entry per CDR3 protein. Here the sample spans a few hundred thousand distinct CDR3 sequences, approximately 25% being singletons. The sample consisted of peripheral blood mononuclear cells (PBMCs), taken when the disease was refractory, from a patient treated with antithyroid drugs. All receptors come from a woman between 35 and 50 years old with Graves disease. Each CDR3 is given with its conserved first and last residue. The D gene is left open where the match is weak. The size field is filled for only some rows; it gives once, few, many or a size class.

v_call	j_call	d_call	clone_size	cdr3_aa	cdr3_nt
TRBV7-9	TRBJ2-1	.	few	CASSPRSGSVSSYNEQFF	TGTGCCAGCAGCCCCAGATCAGGGAGCGTAAGCTCCTACAATGAGCAGTTCTTC
TRBV28	TRBJ2-4	.	many	CASSLNPFYGQAKNIQYF	TGTGCCAGCAGTTTAAATCCCTTTTACGGACAAGCCAAAAACATTCAGTACTTC
TRBV12-3/TRBV12-4	TRBJ2-1	.	.	CASSFDRRNEQFF	TGTGCCAGCAGCTTTGACCGCCGCAATGAGCAGTTCTTC
TRBV6-1	TRBJ1-1	.	many	CASTYLAQGANTEAFF	TGTGCCAGCACATACTTAGCTCAGGGCGCGAACACTGAAGCTTTCTTT
TRBV27	TRBJ2-2	TRBD1	few	CASSLPRGQGAGELFF	TGTGCCAGCAGCCTACCTCGCGGACAGGGGGCTGGGGAGCTGTTTTTT
TRBV19	TRBJ1-5	.	.	CASKSPGYNQPQHF	TGTGCCAGTAAATCGCCGGGGTACAATCAGCCCCAGCATTTT
TRBV24-1	TRBJ1-1	TRBD1	few	CATSDVTGRATEAFF	TGTGCCACCAGTGATGTGACAGGGAGAGCCACTGAAGCTTTCTTT
TRBV7-2	TRBJ2-1	.	.	CASSLVVRSTNEQFF	TGTGCCAGCAGCTTAGTGGTGAGATCTACCAATGAGCAGTTCTTC
TRBV4-1	TRBJ1-1	.	.	CASSQEAYSPKVNTEAFF	TGCGCCAGCAGCCAAGAAGCGTACAGCCCAAAGGTCAACACTGAAGCTTTCTTT
TRBV28	TRBJ1-2	TRBD1	many	CASVTGGEYGYTF	TGTGCCAGCGTTACAGGGGGGGAGTATGGCTACACCTTC
TRBV6-1	TRBJ2-7	.	few	CASSDRQPAYEQYF	TGTGCCAGCAGTGACCGGCAGCCTGCCTACGAGCAGTACTTC
TRBV25-1	TRBJ2-5	.	few	CASSSMETQYF	TGTGCCAGCAGTTCCATGGAGACCCAGTACTTC
TRBV6-1	TRBJ1-2	TRBD1	many	CASRGQNYGYTF	TGTGCCAGCAGGGGACAGAACTATGGCTACACCTTC
TRBV2	TRBJ2-1	.	.	CASRKGEGDYNEQFF	TGTGCCAGCAGGAAGGGGGAGGGGGACTACAATGAGCAGTTCTTC
TRBV27	TRBJ2-7	.	.	CASSLSYGVYEQYF	TGTGCCAGCAGTTTATCCTACGGGGTCTACGAGCAGTACTTC
TRBV11-2	TRBJ2-7	.	many	CASSDPGRSNSYEQYF	TGTGCCAGCAGCGACCCCGGCAGGTCCAACTCCTACGAGCAGTACTTC
TRBV6-2/TRBV6-3	TRBJ2-2	.	many	CASSYRSGWRAAGELFF	TGTGCCAGCAGTTATAGGAGCGGCTGGCGGGCCGCCGGGGAGCTGTTTTTT